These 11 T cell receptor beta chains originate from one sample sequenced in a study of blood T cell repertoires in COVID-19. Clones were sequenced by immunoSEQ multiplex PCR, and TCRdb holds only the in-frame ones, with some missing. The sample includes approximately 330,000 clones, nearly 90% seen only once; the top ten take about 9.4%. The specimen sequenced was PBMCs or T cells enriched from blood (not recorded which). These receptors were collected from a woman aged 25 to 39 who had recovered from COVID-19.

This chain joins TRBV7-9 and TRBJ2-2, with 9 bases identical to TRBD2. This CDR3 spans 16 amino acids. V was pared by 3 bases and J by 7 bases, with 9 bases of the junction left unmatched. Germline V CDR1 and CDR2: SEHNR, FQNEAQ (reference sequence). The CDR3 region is CASSFSGRGGVGELFF. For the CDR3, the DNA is TGTGCCAGCAGCTTTAGCGGGAGAGGCGGTGTCGGGGAGCTGTTTTTT. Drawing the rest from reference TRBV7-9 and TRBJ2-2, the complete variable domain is DTGVSQNPRHKITKRGQNVTFRCDPISEHNRLYWYRQTLGQGPEFLTYFQNEAQLEKSRLLSDRFSAERPKGSFSTLEIQRTEQGDSAMYLCASSFSGRGGVGELFFGEGSRLTVL.

The CDR3 region has the DNA TGCGCCAGCAGCCAAGATCCGCAGGGCGGTACGGGCCATACGCAGTATTTT. Translated, it gives CASSQDPQGGTGHTQYF. V is TRBV4-1 and J is TRBJ2-3; tentatively, D is TRBD1 (5 bases). The V gene lost 0 bases and the J gene lost 7 bases, with 20 bases spanning the gap. The CDR3 loop spans 17 amino acids. Germline-derived CDR1 and CDR2 are MGHRA and YSYEKL.

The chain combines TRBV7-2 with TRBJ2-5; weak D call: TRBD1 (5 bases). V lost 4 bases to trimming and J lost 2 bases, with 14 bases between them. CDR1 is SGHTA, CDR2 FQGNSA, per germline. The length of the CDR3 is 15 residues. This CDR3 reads CASSSGHSGQETQYF. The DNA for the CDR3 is TGTGCCAGCAGCTCAGGACACTCCGGGCAAGAGACCCAGTACTTC.

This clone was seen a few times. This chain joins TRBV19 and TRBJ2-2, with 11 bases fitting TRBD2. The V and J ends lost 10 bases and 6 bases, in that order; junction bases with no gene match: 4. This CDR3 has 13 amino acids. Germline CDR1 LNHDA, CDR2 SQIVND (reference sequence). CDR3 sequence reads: CATQTSGAGELFF. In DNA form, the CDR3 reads TGTGCCACACAGACTAGCGGGGCCGGGGAGCTGTTTTTT.

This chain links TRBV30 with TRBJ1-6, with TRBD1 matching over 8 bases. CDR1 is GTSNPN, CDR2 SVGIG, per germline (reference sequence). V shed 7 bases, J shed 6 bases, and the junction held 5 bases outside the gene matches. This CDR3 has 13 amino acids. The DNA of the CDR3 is TGTGCCTCTTCTGACAGGGGTAATTCACCCCTCCACTTT. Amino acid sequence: CASSDRGNSPLHF.

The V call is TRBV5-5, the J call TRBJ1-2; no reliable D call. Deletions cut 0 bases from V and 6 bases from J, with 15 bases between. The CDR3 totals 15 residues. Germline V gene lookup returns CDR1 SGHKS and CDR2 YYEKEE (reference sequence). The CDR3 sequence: CASSLAAVRRDGYTF. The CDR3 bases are TGTGCCAGCAGCTTGGCGGCGGTCCGGCGGGATGGCTACACCTTC.

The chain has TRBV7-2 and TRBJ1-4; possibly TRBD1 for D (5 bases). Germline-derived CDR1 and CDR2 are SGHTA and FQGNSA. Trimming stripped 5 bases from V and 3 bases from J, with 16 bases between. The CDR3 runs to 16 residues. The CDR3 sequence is CASSPTIGVPNEKLFF. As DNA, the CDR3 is TGTGCCAGCAGCCCCACCATAGGGGTACCTAATGAAAAACTGTTTTTT.

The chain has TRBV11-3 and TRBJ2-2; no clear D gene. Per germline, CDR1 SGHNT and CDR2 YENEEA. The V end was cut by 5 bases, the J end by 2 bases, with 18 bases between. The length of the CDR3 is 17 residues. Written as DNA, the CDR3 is TGTGCCAGCAGCCCAGTTGTAGGCGACTCAAACACCGGGGAGCTGTTTTTT. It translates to CASSPVVGDSNTGELFF.

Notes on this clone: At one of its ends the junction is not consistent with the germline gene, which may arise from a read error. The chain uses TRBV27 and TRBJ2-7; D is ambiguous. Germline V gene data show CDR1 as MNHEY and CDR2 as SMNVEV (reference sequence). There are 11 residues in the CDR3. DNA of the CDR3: TGTGCCAGCAGTTTAATGATCCCCAGGCCCTTC. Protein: CASSLMIPRPF.

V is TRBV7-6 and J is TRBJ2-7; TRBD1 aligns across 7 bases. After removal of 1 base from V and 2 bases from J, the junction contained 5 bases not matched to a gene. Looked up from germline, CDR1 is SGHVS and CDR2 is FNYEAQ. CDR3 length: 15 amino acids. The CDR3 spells CASSLEGQPTYEQYF. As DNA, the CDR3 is TGTGCCAGCAGCTTAGAGGGACAGCCTACCTACGAGCAGTACTTC.

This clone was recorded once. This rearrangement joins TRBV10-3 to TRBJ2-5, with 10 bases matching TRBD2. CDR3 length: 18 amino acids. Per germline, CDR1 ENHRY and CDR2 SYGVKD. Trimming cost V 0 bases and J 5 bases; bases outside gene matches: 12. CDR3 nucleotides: TGTGCCATCAGTGAGTCGGGCCTAGCGGGAGTATTTGGCGAGACCCAGTACTTC. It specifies CAISESGLAGVFGETQYF.